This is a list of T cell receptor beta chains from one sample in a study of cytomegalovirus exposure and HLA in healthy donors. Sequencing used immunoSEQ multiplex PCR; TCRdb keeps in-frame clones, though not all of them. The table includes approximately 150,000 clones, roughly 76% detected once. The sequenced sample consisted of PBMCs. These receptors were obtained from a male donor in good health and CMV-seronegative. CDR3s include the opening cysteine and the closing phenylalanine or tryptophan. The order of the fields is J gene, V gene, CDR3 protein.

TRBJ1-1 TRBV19 CASSPDRERTEAFF
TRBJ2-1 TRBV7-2 CASSLAGGTYNEQFF
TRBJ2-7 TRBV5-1 CASSSEAPYEQYF
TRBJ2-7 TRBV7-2 CASSAAAGIAYEQYF
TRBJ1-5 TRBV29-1 CSTGGGGNQPQHF
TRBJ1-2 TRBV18 CASSPQGAEGGYTF
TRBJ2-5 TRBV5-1 CASSVTGETQYF
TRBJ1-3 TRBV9 CASSVGGQGYSGNTIYF
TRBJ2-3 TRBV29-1 CSVEGQEGTDTQYF
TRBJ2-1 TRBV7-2 CASSLVQGYNEQFF
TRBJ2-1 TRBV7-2 CASSLGLAGGWNEQFF
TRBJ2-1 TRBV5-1 CASSLGLAGGRSSYNEQFF
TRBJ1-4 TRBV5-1 CASSLMGQGSEKLFF
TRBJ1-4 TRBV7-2 CASSLASGHTEKLFF
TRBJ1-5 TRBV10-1 CASSQGNQPQHF
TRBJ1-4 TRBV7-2 CASSSEPGQVYEKLFF
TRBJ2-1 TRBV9 CASSVTSGQNEQFF
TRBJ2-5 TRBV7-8 CASNNQETQYF
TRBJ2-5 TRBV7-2 CASSVQRGGQETQYF
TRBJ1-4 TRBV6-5 CASSYSEGWDEKLFF
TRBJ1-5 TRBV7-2 CASSSARAAQPQHF
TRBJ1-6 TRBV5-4 CARGLGALNSPLHF
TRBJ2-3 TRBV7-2 CASSLSRLGGTDTQYF
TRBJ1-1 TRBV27 CASSFQGHNTEAFF
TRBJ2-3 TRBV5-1 CASSPGHPDTQYF
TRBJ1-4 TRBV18 CASSRVRDGEKLFF
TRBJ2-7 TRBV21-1 CASSKERGPRIYYEQYF
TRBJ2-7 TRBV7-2 CASSLLAGAYEQYF
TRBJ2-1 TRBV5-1 CASSLMVGGGSYNEQFF
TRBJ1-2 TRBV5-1 CASRTQGDNYGYTF
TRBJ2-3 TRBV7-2 CASSFGSGGTDTQYF